This entry features one T cell receptor beta chain sequence. Its binding antigen is unknown. Qualities for individual bases were not recorded, and no much larger clone is one base off. Taken from cysteine to phenylalanine, the CDR3 has 17 residues. Solely the CDR3 DNA is kept, with 51 bases framed from the first base. The germline V gene supplies CDR1 SGHTA and CDR2 FQGNSA. V gives up 5 bases and J gives up 0 bases, and the segment between their germline ends measures 17 bases. Libraries were constructed by RT-PCR. The sample was run on a NextSeq 550. The public sequencing data were trimmed at Q25 with fastp and processed into clonotypes with MiXCR by TCRdb, which kept only in-frame beta chains. Rows are unified per CDR3 protein, each entry keeping the most common DNA and genes. The sample records 800,000 to 1,000,000 distinct CDR3 sequences, roughly 18% of which are singletons. Around 6% of the sample comes from the top ten.

The source of the sample is a study of patients and donors after allogeneic stem cell transplantation (dated by TCRdb to about 2020). The V and J genes are TRBV7-2 and TRBJ2-4, with the D assignment possibly TRBD1 or TRBD2, given 5 matching bases for each. The sequence came from a human donor who was either an allogeneic HSCT recipient or a stem cell or donor lymphocyte infusion donor (not recorded which). It is not recorded whose cells these are; they may come from a transplant donor. What was sequenced was blood, either unsorted or a sorted T cell fraction (not recorded which). The nucleotide sequence is given as TGTGCCAGCAGCGCACCATCCGGGACGAAAGCCAAAAACATTCAGTACTTC. This gives the protein CASSAPSGTKAKNIQYF. Beyond the CDR3, the reference TRBV7-2 and TRBJ2-4 genes provide the residues; the full variable domain reads: GAGVSQSPSNKVTEKGKDVELRCDPISGHTALYWYRQSLGQGLEFLIYFQGNSAPDKSGLPSDRFSAERTGGSVSTLTIQRTQQEDSAVYLCASSAPSGTKAKNIQYFGAGTRLSVL.